The T cell receptor beta chain under discussion was sequenced for a study of STAT5B mutations in CD4+ large granular lymphocyte leukemia. Notes on the study in general: Patient CD4-sorted repertoires looked more clonal than healthy CD4+ repertoires, even without putative leukemic clones.

A remark on this clone: As yet, its antigen is unknown.

Here immunoSEQ multiplex PCR was the method, and the copy in TCRdb shows in-frame clones only, minus some. Seen here are about 25,000 clones, around three quarters observed once, and the top ten hold 9.8%. Sequencing was carried out using CD4+ T cells from blood buffy coats. This sequence originates from a human donor in good health.

CDR3 in amino acids: CASSPGLAEVTGELFF. The CDR3 DNA reads as TGTGCCAGCAGCCCGGGACTAGCGGAGGTTACCGGGGAGCTGTTTTTT. The chain combines TRBV7-3 with TRBJ2-2; 11 bases line up with TRBD2. CDR3 length equals 16 residues. CDR1 is SGHTA, CDR2 FQGTGA, per germline. The junction had 7 bases not matched to a gene; V was cut back by 5 bases and J by 5 bases.